These T cell receptor beta chains were read from a single sample in a study of blood T cell repertoires in COVID-19. Clones were sequenced by immunoSEQ multiplex PCR, and TCRdb holds only the in-frame ones, with some missing. The table lists tens of thousands of clones, approximately 85% of them singletons. The sample was peripheral blood. These receptor sequences come from a woman older than 75 with COVID-19, enrolled during active disease. Each CDR3 is given with its conserved first and last residue. D genes are given only for firm matches. Clone sizes are given selectively: once, few, many, or a class where the clone is expanded.

DNA: TGCGCCAGCAGTGAGTCCCGGGGGAACATTCAGTACTTC; CDR3: CASSESRGNIQYF; D: NA; size: NA; J: TRBJ2-4; V: TRBV10-2
DNA: TGTGCCAGCACCCTGACAGGGGACACTGAAGCTTTCTTT; CDR3: CASTLTGDTEAFF; D: TRBD1; size: NA; J: TRBJ1-1; V: TRBV6-5
DNA: TGTGCCAGCCGAAATCTGGGTTCGAGGGAGACCCAGTACTTC; CDR3: CASRNLGSRETQYF; D: NA; size: NA; J: TRBJ2-5; V: TRBV27
DNA: TGTGCCAGCAGCTTCTCTAGCGGGTACAATGAGCAGTTCTTC; CDR3: CASSFSSGYNEQFF; D: TRBD2; size: NA; J: TRBJ2-1; V: TRBV7-3
DNA: TGTGCCAGCAGCGCCAGCGGGACTAGCGGGGGGGGAGATACGCAGTATTTT; CDR3: CASSASGTSGGGDTQYF; D: TRBD2; size: NA; J: TRBJ2-3; V: TRBV9
DNA: TGTGCCAGCAGCCCAGGGTCCTCATATCTCAGAACTAATGAAAAACTGTTTTTT; CDR3: CASSPGSSYLRTNEKLFF; D: NA; size: NA; J: TRBJ1-4; V: TRBV3-1/TRBV3-2
DNA: TGTGCCAGCAGCTTGACACAGGGTCCTGGGGAGACCCAGTACTTC; CDR3: CASSLTQGPGETQYF; D: NA; size: NA; J: TRBJ2-5; V: TRBV5-6
DNA: TGTGCCAGCAGCGTAAGCTACCGGACAGGGGGCAACTATGGCTACACCTTC; CDR3: CASSVSYRTGGNYGYTF; D: TRBD1; size: NA; J: TRBJ1-2; V: TRBV9
DNA: TGTGCCAGCAGCCAACTAGCGGCCCTCTCAAACATTCAGTACTTC; CDR3: CASSQLAALSNIQYF; D: TRBD2; size: NA; J: TRBJ2-4; V: TRBV6-6
DNA: TGTGCCAGCAGCTGGAGGGCAGGGTCCTACAATGAGCAGTTCTTC; CDR3: CASSWRAGSYNEQFF; D: NA; size: NA; J: TRBJ2-1; V: TRBV5-6
DNA: TGTGCCAGCAGCGTAGATGTATCCTCCGGGCCCCTCCACTTT; CDR3: CASSVDVSSGPLHF; D: NA; size: few; J: TRBJ1-6; V: TRBV9
DNA: TGTGCCAGCAGTTTACGTCCGGGACAGGGGGCTTTTAGCTCCTACGAGCAGTACTTC; CDR3: CASSLRPGQGAFSSYEQYF; D: TRBD1; size: NA; J: TRBJ2-7; V: TRBV27
DNA: TGTGCCAGCAGCCCATGGGGGGATCAAGAGACCCAGTACTTC; CDR3: CASSPWGDQETQYF; D: NA; size: NA; J: TRBJ2-5; V: TRBV9
DNA: TGTGCCAGCAGCTTGGGACAGGGGGCCGAACGGTCCCAGCATTTT; CDR3: CASSLGQGAERSQHF; D: TRBD1; size: NA; J: TRBJ1-5; V: TRBV7-2
DNA: TGTGCCAGCAGTTACGCAGGGGGAGAGACCCAGTACTTC; CDR3: CASSYAGGETQYF; D: TRBD1; size: NA; J: TRBJ2-5; V: TRBV6-2/TRBV6-3
DNA: TGTGCCAGCAGCGTAGCGGAGGGGAGCACAGATACGCAGTATTTT; CDR3: CASSVAEGSTDTQYF; D: NA; size: NA; J: TRBJ2-3; V: TRBV9
DNA: TGCAGCGTTGAGAAACGGGGGGCGAACACCGGGGAGCTGTTTTTT; CDR3: CSVEKRGANTGELFF; D: TRBD2; size: NA; J: TRBJ2-2; V: TRBV29-1
DNA: TGTGCCAGCAGCGCGGGACAGGTTATTGGAAACACCATATATTTT; CDR3: CASSAGQVIGNTIYF; D: TRBD1; size: few; J: TRBJ1-3; V: TRBV9
DNA: TGTGCCAGCAGCCGAACCCCCGAGGGGGACGAGCAGTACTTC; CDR3: CASSRTPEGDEQYF; D: NA; size: NA; J: TRBJ2-7; V: TRBV6-5
DNA: TGTGCCAGCAGCCCTCGGGAGAACACTGAAGCTTTCTTT; CDR3: CASSPRENTEAFF; D: NA; size: NA; J: TRBJ1-1; V: TRBV7-9
DNA: TGTGCCAGCGCCGACACAGGGGGCTTAGATACGCAGTATTTT; CDR3: CASADTGGLDTQYF; D: TRBD1; size: few; J: TRBJ2-3; V: TRBV5-6
DNA: TGTGCCACCAGCAGCGCTCCGGGACAGGTCTATGGCTACACCTTC; CDR3: CATSSAPGQVYGYTF; D: TRBD1; size: NA; J: TRBJ1-2; V: TRBV15
DNA: TGTGCCAGCAGCTTAGGGGCGGGAGTGGACGAGCAGTACTTC; CDR3: CASSLGAGVDEQYF; D: TRBD2; size: NA; J: TRBJ2-7; V: TRBV7-9
DNA: TGTGCCAGCAGCGAACGTAGCTTCGGGGCCTACAATGAGCAGTTCTTC; CDR3: CASSERSFGAYNEQFF; D: NA; size: NA; J: TRBJ2-1; V: TRBV4-2
DNA: TGTGCCAGCAACCCGGGACTAGCGGGGTCCGTGGGGACCCAGTACTTC; CDR3: CASNPGLAGSVGTQYF; D: TRBD2; size: NA; J: TRBJ2-5; V: TRBV5-4
DNA: TGTGCCAGCAGTTTATATAGCGGGAGGGACAACGAGCAGTACTTC; CDR3: CASSLYSGRDNEQYF; D: TRBD2; size: few; J: TRBJ2-7; V: TRBV27
DNA: TGTGCCAGCAGCCAGTTGTCCAGGTCCTACAATGAGCAGTTCTTC; CDR3: CASSQLSRSYNEQFF; D: NA; size: few; J: TRBJ2-1; V: TRBV3-1/TRBV3-2
DNA: TGTGGGACCCGTAAACAGGGGGCAACCTATGGCTACACCTTC; CDR3: CGTRKQGATYGYTF; D: TRBD1; size: NA; J: TRBJ1-2; V: TRBV6-5
DNA: TGTGCCACCAGTATTCGGCCAGCGATGAACACTGAAGCTTTCTTT; CDR3: CATSIRPAMNTEAFF; D: NA; size: NA; J: TRBJ1-1; V: TRBV6-5
DNA: TGTGCCAGCAACCCGGGAGGTCAGCCCCAGCATTTT; CDR3: CASNPGGQPQHF; D: NA; size: NA; J: TRBJ1-5; V: TRBV2
DNA: TGTGCCAGCAGTCCCCTGGCTGGCCTCTACGAGCAGTACTTC; CDR3: CASSPLAGLYEQYF; D: NA; size: NA; J: TRBJ2-7; V: TRBV27
DNA: TGCGCCGGCGCAGGGGACAGAAACAATGAGCAGTTCTTC; CDR3: CAGAGDRNNEQFF; D: TRBD1; size: once; J: TRBJ2-1; V: TRBV10-1
DNA: TGTGTCAGCAGCCACGGGGCTCACGAGGGACAAAGTCGGGCCAACGTCCTGACTTTC; CDR3: CVSSHGAHEGQSRANVLTF; D: NA; size: NA; J: TRBJ2-6; V: TRBV7-1
DNA: TGTGCCAGCAGTGGGACAGTTTACAATGAGCAGTTCTTC; CDR3: CASSGTVYNEQFF; D: NA; size: NA; J: TRBJ2-1; V: TRBV25-1
DNA: TGTGCCAGCAGCTCGAGATTGAACACTGAAGCTTTCTTT; CDR3: CASSSRLNTEAFF; D: NA; size: NA; J: TRBJ1-1; V: TRBV12-3/TRBV12-4
DNA: TGCGCCAGCAGCTTGGACAGGGAGGGGAAAGCTGAAGCTTTCTTT; CDR3: CASSLDREGKAEAFF; D: NA; size: NA; J: TRBJ1-1; V: TRBV5-1
DNA: TGTGCCAGTAGTACCCTAGGTACCTCAGGGGATCAGCCCCAGCATTTT; CDR3: CASSTLGTSGDQPQHF; D: NA; size: NA; J: TRBJ1-5; V: TRBV19
DNA: TGCGCCAGCAGCTTGGGAGCGGGATCTTACAATGAGCAGTTCTTC; CDR3: CASSLGAGSYNEQFF; D: TRBD2; size: NA; J: TRBJ2-1; V: TRBV5-1
DNA: TGTGCCAGCAGAGGGCAGGGCTTCAATCAGCCCCAGCATTTT; CDR3: CASRGQGFNQPQHF; D: NA; size: NA; J: TRBJ1-5; V: TRBV6-5
DNA: TGTGCCAGCAGTTTCATGGGACAGGGAAGGAAACTTTCGTGGGGGAACACTGAAGCTTTCTTT; CDR3: CASSFMGQGRKLSWGNTEAFF; D: TRBD1; size: NA; J: TRBJ1-1; V: TRBV28
DNA: TGTGCCAGCAGCCCTCGGGGCGGGGGTAGCACAGATACGCAGTATTTT; CDR3: CASSPRGGGSTDTQYF; D: TRBD2; size: NA; J: TRBJ2-3; V: TRBV7-2
DNA: TGCAGTGCTAGTCTGGGCCGCCAGACCCAGTACTTC; CDR3: CSASLGRQTQYF; D: NA; size: NA; J: TRBJ2-5; V: TRBV20-1
DNA: TGCGCCAGCAGCTTGCCGACAGGGGGCGTAGGTGCTAACTATGGCTACACCTTC; CDR3: CASSLPTGGVGANYGYTF; D: TRBD1; size: NA; J: TRBJ1-2; V: TRBV5-1
DNA: TGTGCCAGCAGTGAGGGGGGACAGGAGGCCGGGGAGCTGTTTTTT; CDR3: CASSEGGQEAGELFF; D: TRBD1; size: NA; J: TRBJ2-2; V: TRBV6-4
DNA: TGCGCCAGCGGGAGCGGGGGCACAGATACGCAGTATTTT; CDR3: CASGSGGTDTQYF; D: TRBD2; size: NA; J: TRBJ2-3; V: TRBV5-1
DNA: TGCAGCGAGCGGACAGGGGAGAAAGGAGGGGCCAACGTCCTGACTTTC; CDR3: CSERTGEKGGANVLTF; D: TRBD1; size: NA; J: TRBJ2-6; V: TRBV29-1